This TCR beta chain derives from a study of shared clonotypes between healthy human individuals. Study results and limitations: Larger estimated richness was generally seen in naive subsets than in memory subsets. Sampling covered blood only; tissue repertoires likely differ.

Germline V gene data show CDR1 as SGHDN and CDR2 as FVKESK. This CDR3 spans 18 amino acids. V shed 3 bases and J 3 bases; nucleotides not matched to a gene: 11. Assay used: immunoSEQ multiplex PCR; TCRdb lists only in-frame clones, some missing. Found here are about 1.5 million clones, 95% to 99% of them singletons; the top ten hold roughly 0.4%. Note on this clone: The antigen is not known.

The gene calls are TRBV14 and TRBJ2-5, with 12 bases matching TRBD2. The sample taken for sequencing was naive CD4+ T cells sorted from blood. As for subset: CD45RA+ positively selected. This clonotype was obtained from a young man in good health. The CDR3 loop is CASSHMLAGGPREETQYF. Written as DNA, the CDR3 is TGTGCCAGCAGCCATATGCTAGCGGGAGGGCCTCGTGAAGAGACCCAGTACTTC. The complete variable domain, with remaining parts taken from reference TRBV14 and TRBJ2-5, reads EAGVTQFPSHSVIEKGQTVTLRCDPISGHDNLYWYRRVMGKEIKFLLHFVKESKQDESGMPNNRFLAERTGGTYSTLKVQPAELEDSGVYFCASSHMLAGGPREETQYFGPGTRLLVL.